These T cell receptor beta chains were read from a single sample in a study of blood T cell repertoires in COVID-19. Generated by immunoSEQ multiplex PCR, the TCRdb table keeps only in-frame clones and is missing some. The table has more than 85,000 clones, approximately 85% seen once. The source material was peripheral blood. The receptor set was obtained from a woman aged 60-70 years with acute or convalescent COVID-19. CDR3s include the opening cysteine and the closing phenylalanine or tryptophan.

J gene	V gene	CDR3 protein
TRBJ2-7	TRBV15	CATSRGGQGTYEQYF
TRBJ1-4	TRBV5-1	CASSFTPGQIGGHEKLFF
TRBJ2-5	TRBV28	CASTHGQVQETQYF
TRBJ2-2	TRBV6-6	CASSTTLQGAGELFF
TRBJ2-1	TRBV5-1	CASSGWESSYNEQFF
TRBJ2-1	TRBV5-5	CASSLGLPLNNEQFF
TRBJ2-5	TRBV3-1/TRBV3-2	CASSPGGIAGGQETQYF
TRBJ2-2	TRBV9	CASSVDGQGYTGELFF
TRBJ1-1	TRBV19	CASNSQGMNTEAFF
TRBJ2-7	TRBV4-3	CASSQGQPSTYEQYF
TRBJ1-4	TRBV18	CASSPRGGNEKLFF
TRBJ2-3	TRBV19	CASSISSTTDTQYF
TRBJ2-3	TRBV18	CASSPGTGRGTDTQYF
TRBJ2-5	TRBV9	CASTARGDPQETQYF
TRBJ1-2	TRBV19	CASSSGRTYGYTF
TRBJ1-5	TRBV7-9	CASSFGQGSQPQHF
TRBJ2-7	TRBV5-5	CASSLFGTVDEQYF
TRBJ1-2	TRBV29-1	CSVDTGRDYGYTF
TRBJ1-5	TRBV5-1	CASRPGDYSNQPQHF
TRBJ2-5	TRBV6-5	CASSPIQGTQYF
TRBJ1-2	TRBV5-1	CASSLTGTESWGYTF
TRBJ1-2	TRBV5-6	CASSRQGAYGYTF
TRBJ2-4	TRBV5-1	CASSLGGWNIKNIQYF
TRBJ1-1	TRBV6-2/TRBV6-3	CASSYTWTEAFF